The 6 T cell receptor beta chains listed next were all sequenced from one sample in a study of T cells in Graves' hyperthyroidism and ophthalmopathy. The TCR beta CDR3 regions underwent amplification using RNA transcripts as the source. The HTBI set primed first-round TCR CDR3 RT-PCR. TCRdb processed the multiplex PCR reads anew with MiXCR; each CDR3 protein has one entry. The sample includes about 290,000 distinct CDR3 sequences, 13% of them seen just once. Material for sequencing was blood. These receptor sequences come from a woman in her thirties with Graves' hyperthyroidism that later progressed to Graves' ophthalmopathy.

At least ten counts were recorded for this clonotype. The chain employs TRBV12-3 or TRBV12-4 and TRBJ2-7; D might be TRBD1 (6 bases). This CDR3 comprises 13 residues. With 6 bases removed from V and 6 bases from J, the gap between germline ends came to 15 bases. In DNA form, the CDR3 reads TGTGCCAGCAGCCGGGCACAGGGCGGCGAGCAGTACTTC. Its protein is CASSRAQGGEQYF.

This clonotype was recorded at least ten times. The chain uses TRBV27 and TRBJ2-7; TRBD2 matches at 10 bases. The CDR3 sequence is 17 residues long. J gave up 2 bases and V 5 bases, and 12 bases lay outside the gene matches. From germline, CDR1 is MNHEY and CDR2 SMNVEV (reference sequence). The CDR3 is CASSPRTSGSITYEQYF. CDR3 nucleotides: TGTGCCAGCAGTCCCCGGACTAGCGGATCAATTACCTACGAGCAGTACTTC.

In this sample, this clonotype turned up many times. The V and J genes are TRBV11-3 and TRBJ2-1; weak D call: TRBD1 (6 bases). The CDR3 is made up of 14 amino acids. Trimming removed 1 base from V and 6 bases from J, with 10 bases in between. Germline V CDR1 and CDR2: SGHNT, YENEEA. The CDR3 region is CASSLGQAGNEQFF. In DNA, the CDR3 is TGTGCCAGCAGCTTAGGACAGGCCGGCAATGAGCAGTTCTTC.

Points on this clonotype: A much bigger clone sits one base away, suggesting this may be a read error. The rearrangement uses TRBV29-1 and TRBJ1-1, with D possibly TRBD1 on 5 matching bases. V was trimmed by 4 bases and J by 3 bases, leaving 9 bases between them. The CDR3 is made up of 12 amino acids. Germline V gives CDR1 SQVTM, CDR2 ANQGSEA. In DNA, the CDR3 is TGCAGCGTTGGGGGGGGGTACACTGAAGCTTTCTTT. As protein: CSVGGGYTEAFF.

V gene TRBV20-1 combines with J gene TRBJ2-3, with 7 bases aligning to TRBD2. Trimming took 4 bases from V and 2 from J; bases not matched to a gene: 6. From germline, CDR1 is DFQATT and CDR2 SNEGSKA (reference sequence). This CDR3 comprises 14 residues. The CDR3: CSAMGGISTDTQYF. In DNA form, the CDR3 reads TGCAGTGCTATGGGAGGGATCTCCACAGATACGCAGTATTTT.

This clonotype appeared a few times. The chain carries TRBV5-1 and TRBJ1-3; no reliable D call. Germline CDR1 and CDR2: SGHRS and YFSETQ. The CDR3 totals 15 residues. The V and J ends lost 0 bases and 1 base respectively, with 8 bases between them. CDR3 DNA sequence: TGCGCCAGCAGCTTGGCTGGGCAGTCTGGAAACACCATATATTTT. Encoded protein: CASSLAGQSGNTIYF.